One sample yielded the 15 T cell receptor beta chains listed below, sequenced in a study of T cell clusters in autoimmune cytopenias. TRB was amplified from around 0.25 ug of peripheral blood genomic DNA per sample. TRB was amplified by touch-down multiplex PCR, primer pools A and B combined. For each CDR3 protein, TCRdb gives one entry from its re-call of the multiplex PCR reads, without DNA. There are roughly 5,000 distinct CDR3 sequences in the sample, with 15% held by the top ten. In addition, the sample was reused for a study of T cell repertoires in aging, cancer and after chemotherapy.

The sample comprised peripheral blood. The receptors originated from a human donor in good health.

The genes are TRBV6-6 and TRBJ2-7; TCRdb returns TRBD1, unconfirmable since there is no DNA. Germline CDR1 MNHNY, CDR2 SVGAGI (reference sequence). The CDR3 runs 15 residues. CDR3 sequence: CASSRLGQATYEQYF.

The rearrangement links TRBV18 to TRBJ2-3; the D call from TCRdb, TRBD1, cannot be confirmed without DNA. Germline lookup yields CDR1 KGHSH and CDR2 LQKENI. This CDR3 comprises 15 residues. CDR3 sequence: CASSPRQGRTDTQYF.

V is TRBV6-2 or TRBV6-3 and J is TRBJ2-1; the TRBD2 assignment by TCRdb is unverifiable without DNA. The CDR3 is 12 amino acids. Per germline, CDR1 MNHEY and CDR2 SVGEGT. CDR3 sequence: CASSYSRREQFF.

This chain joins TRBV10-3 and TRBJ2-3. Germline lookup yields CDR1 ENHRY and CDR2 SYGVKD. There are 14 residues in the CDR3. CDR3 sequence: CAIRSGSSTDTQYF.

This clonotype is deemed medium-sized by its frequency. The chain employs TRBV30 and TRBJ1-2. Germline V gene lookup returns CDR1 GTSNPN and CDR2 SVGIG (reference sequence). This CDR3 is built from 12 residues. CDR3 amino acids: CAWSQQVRGYTF.

Judged by frequency, this clonotype is medium-sized. This chain uses TRBV6-6 with TRBJ1-6. CDR1 and CDR2 (germline): MNHNY, SVGAGI (reference sequence). The CDR3 has 11 amino acids. CDR3 protein: CASSDGSPLHF.

The chain is built from TRBV6-2 or TRBV6-3 and TRBJ1-1. Germline V gene lookup returns CDR1 MNHEY and CDR2 SVGEGT. The CDR3 consists of 13 residues. CDR3 in amino acids: CASQLTTNTEAFF.

By frequency, this clonotype registers medium-sized (0.01 to 0.1%). The V call is TRBV19, the J call TRBJ2-1. Germline CDR1 LNHDA, CDR2 SQIVND (reference sequence). The CDR3 runs to 13 residues. The CDR3 region is CASSERTLNQQFF.

This clonotype is called medium-sized based on its frequency. The chain employs TRBV13 and TRBJ2-7; TCRdb reports TRBD1, a call that lacks DNA to check it against. Germline V gene lookup returns CDR1 PRHDT and CDR2 FYEKMQ (reference sequence). CDR3 length: 14 residues. CDR3: CASSNGQGVGEQYF. The complete variable domain, with remaining parts taken from reference TRBV13 and TRBJ2-7, reads AAGVIQSPRHLIKEKRETATLKCYPIPRHDTVYWYQQGPGQDPQFLISFYEKMQSDKGSIPDRFSAQQFSDYHSELNMSSLELGDSALYFCASSNGQGVGEQYFGPGTRLTVT.

This rearrangement joins TRBV4-3 to TRBJ2-2; there is no DNA to check the TCRdb D call of TRBD1. Germline values: CDR1 LGHNA, CDR2 YSLEER. The CDR3 length is 15 residues. The CDR3 sequence is CASSQDRDRVRELFF.

Its frequency marks this clonotype as medium-sized. This chain links TRBV5-4 with TRBJ2-5. Looked up from germline, CDR1 is SGHNT and CDR2 is YYREEE (reference sequence). The CDR3 loop spans 12 amino acids. The CDR3 protein is CASTDYLGLEDF.

This clonotype is identified as medium-sized from frequency. The chain joins TRBV6-1 to TRBJ2-5; TCRdb's D call of TRBD2 is untestable without DNA. CDR1 is MNHNS and CDR2 is SASEGT in the germline V gene. This CDR3 is built from 15 residues. CDR3 amino acids: CASSPSVSGRETQYF.

This clonotype ranks as medium-sized (0.01 to 0.1%) in terms of frequency. The V call is TRBV29-1, the J call TRBJ2-7; TCRdb's D call, TRBD1, is unchecked because there is no DNA. This CDR3 has 13 amino acids. In germline, CDR1 is SQVTM, CDR2 ANQGSEA. The CDR3 sequence: CSVAGRKSYEQYF.

The V gene is TRBV6-2 or TRBV6-3, the J gene TRBJ2-1; TCRdb indicates TRBD1, and absent DNA this call remains unverified. The germline CDR1 and CDR2 sequences are MNHEY and SVGEGT. CDR3 length: 15 residues. CDR3 protein: CASSYSSPRYNEQFF.

Frequency places this clonotype as medium-sized. This rearrangement joins TRBV12-3 or TRBV12-4 to TRBJ2-2; without DNA, the TCRdb call of TRBD1 cannot be checked. There are 16 residues in the CDR3. The CDR3 region is CASRPRDRQNTGELFF.